This section outlines one T cell receptor beta chain sequence together with its context. Its antigen is still unknown. One end of the junction is discordant with germline, which a read error may explain. This sample was taken from a study of cytomegalovirus exposure and HLA in healthy donors. Notes on the study in general: Only CMV serostatus was available as immune exposure information. The authors enumerated over 150 TCR beta chains as linked to cytomegalovirus.

It was with 60 Vbeta and 13 Jbeta primers that the PCR ran. Assay: immunoSEQ multiplex PCR; the TCRdb copy retains only in-frame clones and omits some. The table records around 200,000 clones, roughly four fifths of them present only once. Germline lookup yields CDR1 GTSNPN and CDR2 SVGIG (reference sequence). The CDR3 sequence is 14 residues long. Sequenced input: PBMCs. This chain uses TRBV30 with TRBJ2-7; D perhaps matches TRBD2 (5 bases). This receptor was taken from a woman in her 40s in good health and CMV-seronegative. The CDR3 DNA is TGTGCGTGGACCGGAGGTATGGTATCCTACGAGCAGTACTTC. Amino acid sequence: CAWTGGMVSYEQYF.